The clone carrying this T cell receptor beta chain was recorded once. This CDR3 is 14 amino acids long. Germline V gene lookup returns CDR1 MNHEY and CDR2 SMNVEV (reference sequence). V trimming: 6 bases; J trimming: 6 bases; junction bases outside the gene matches: 8. The data stem from a study of T cell responses to AZD1222 COVID-19 vaccine. Sequenced by immunoSEQ multiplex PCR; TCRdb stores in-frame clones only, minus some. The sample has approximately 110,000 clones; 88% are singletons. Here the sequenced sample was peripheral blood, taken on day 0 of AZD1222 vaccination. V gene TRBV27 combines with J gene TRBJ1-1; 9 bases line up with TRBD1. This clonotype originated in an adult in good health. DNA for the CDR3: TGTGCCAGCAGGTCCGGGACAGGGAGTTCTGAAGCTTTCTTT. Its protein product is CASRSGTGSSEAFF.